This passage covers 9 T cell receptor beta chains from one sample sequenced in a study of blood T cell repertoires in COVID-19. The protocol was immunoSEQ multiplex PCR, while the TCRdb copy is restricted to in-frame clones and leaves out a portion. The sample includes 65,000 to 95,000 clones, about 80% of them seen just once. The specimen sequenced was peripheral blood. Receptors were obtained from a woman in her thirties or forties with active or convalescent COVID-19.

The V and J genes are TRBV21-1 and TRBJ1-5. TRBV21-1 is marked as a pseudogene. The CDR3 sequence is 15 residues long. This CDR3 is CASSNVGPGGQPQHF. The CDR3 DNA follows: TGTGCCAGCAGCAATGTAGGCCCCGGGGGGCAGCCCCAGCATTTT.

The chain employs TRBV4-2 and TRBJ2-5; TRBD1 agrees at 8 bases. This CDR3 is built from 13 residues. Trimming cost V 4 bases and J 4 bases; bases outside gene matches: 2. Germline V gene data show CDR1 as LGHNA and CDR2 as YNFKEQ. The CDR3 DNA reads as TGTGCCAGCAGCCGAGACAGGGGAGAGACCCAGTACTTC. It is translated as CASSRDRGETQYF.

The V and J genes are TRBV5-1 and TRBJ1-4; 7 nucleotides agree with TRBD1. The CDR3 has 15 amino acids. CDR1 is SGHRS, CDR2 YFSETQ, per germline. V trimming: 2 bases; J trimming: 7 bases; junction bases outside the gene matches: 8. The CDR3 DNA reads TGCGCCAGCAGCTTCGACAGGGCGATTAGTGAAAAACTGTTTTTT. This codes for CASSFDRAISEKLFF. Full variable domain (missing parts from reference TRBV5-1 and TRBJ1-4): KAGVTQTPRYLIKTRGQQVTLSCSPISGHRSVSWYQQTPGQGLQFLFEYFSETQRNKGNFPGRFSGRQFSNSRSEMNVSTLELGDSALYLCASSFDRAISEKLFFGSGTQLSVL.

This clone was detected only a few times. The genes are TRBV6-6 and TRBJ1-2, with 12 bases identical to TRBD1. Germline values: CDR1 MNHNY, CDR2 SVGAGI (reference sequence). The CDR3 contains 15 residues. Unmatched junction bases numbered 12, after V lost 8 bases and J lost 8 bases. CDR3: CASWRGTGGAWGYTF. The DNA of the CDR3 is TGTGCCAGCTGGCGAGGGACAGGGGGCGCGTGGGGCTACACCTTC.

The chain has TRBV5-1 and TRBJ1-6; TRBD1 matches at 7 bases. This CDR3 is 16 amino acids long. Germline-derived CDR1 and CDR2 are SGHRS and YFSETQ. V dropped 0 bases and J dropped 8; count of bases not matched to a gene: 8. CDR3: CASSLAAGGIYSPLHF. The CDR3 DNA sequence: TGCGCCAGCAGCTTGGCGGCAGGGGGGATCTATTCACCCCTCCACTTT.

V and J are TRBV6-5 and TRBJ1-1; D uncertain. The CDR3 is 10 residues long. Per germline, CDR1 MNHEY and CDR2 SVGAGI. V lost 7 bases and J 10 bases, leaving 10 bases between the germline ends. CDR3 protein: CASIRLRAFF. CDR3 bases: TGTGCCAGCATTAGACTCAGAGCTTTCTTT.

This clone was detected a few times. The gene calls are TRBV6-5 and TRBJ2-5; 9 nucleotides align to TRBD2. V shed 6 bases and J 1 base; nucleotides not matched to a gene: 6. Germline lookup yields CDR1 MNHEY and CDR2 SVGAGI. The CDR3 is 15 amino acids. CDR3 bases: TGTGCCAGCAGGGGGACTAGCACACTCCAAGAGACCCAGTACTTC. Translated: CASRGTSTLQETQYF.

The chain combines TRBV5-1 with TRBJ2-1; 11 bases are a match to TRBD2. The CDR3 is made up of 17 amino acids. The germline CDR1 and CDR2 sequences are SGHRS and YFSETQ. With 4 bases clipped from V and 8 bases from J, the junction kept 14 bases outside the gene matches. As DNA, the CDR3 is TGCGCCAGCAGCGCAATGGTTACTAGCGGGGGTATAGATGAGCAGTTCTTC. Protein: CASSAMVTSGGIDEQFF.

The chain has TRBV2 and TRBJ2-1; 10 nucleotides align to TRBD2. Germline V CDR1 and CDR2: SNHLY, FYNNEI. CDR3 length equals 17 residues. V lost 4 bases to trimming and J lost 0 bases; unmatched junction nucleotides: 6. The CDR3 spells CASSVGTSESSYNEQFF. CDR3 in DNA: TGTGCCAGCAGTGTCGGGACTAGCGAGAGCTCCTACAATGAGCAGTTCTTC.